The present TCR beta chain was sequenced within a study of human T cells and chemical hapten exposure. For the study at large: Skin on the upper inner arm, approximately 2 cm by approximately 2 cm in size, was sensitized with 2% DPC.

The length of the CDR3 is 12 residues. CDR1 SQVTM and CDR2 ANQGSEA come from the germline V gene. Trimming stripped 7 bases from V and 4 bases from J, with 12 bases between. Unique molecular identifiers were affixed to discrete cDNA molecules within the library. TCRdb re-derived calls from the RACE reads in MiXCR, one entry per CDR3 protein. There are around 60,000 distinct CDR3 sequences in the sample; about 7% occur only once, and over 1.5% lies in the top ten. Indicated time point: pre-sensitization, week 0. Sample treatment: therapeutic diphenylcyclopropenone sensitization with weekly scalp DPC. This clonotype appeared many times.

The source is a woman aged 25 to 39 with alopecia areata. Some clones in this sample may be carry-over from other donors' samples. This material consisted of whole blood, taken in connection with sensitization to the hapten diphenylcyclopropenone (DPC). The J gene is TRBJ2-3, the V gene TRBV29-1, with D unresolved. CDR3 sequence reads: CSAMTGSDTQYF. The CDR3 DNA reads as TGCAGCGCTATGACTGGATCAGATACGCAGTATTTT.